This entry lists 20 T cell receptor beta chains sequenced from one sample in a study of human T cells and chemical hapten exposure. Time point denoted: patch test 1, 2 weeks after DPC sensitization. The treatment is: therapeutic diphenylcyclopropenone sensitization with weekly scalp DPC. Using its own MiXCR run on the RACE reads, TCRdb lists one record per CDR3 protein. The sample contains more than 90,000 distinct CDR3 sequences, more than 9% of which appear only once. The sequencing here drew on whole blood, taken in connection with sensitization to the hapten diphenylcyclopropenone (DPC). Every receptor here comes from a man in his forties with alopecia areata. Some clones in this sample may be carry-over from other donors' samples.

The sample holds one count of this clonotype. The rearrangement links TRBV6-5 to TRBJ2-3, with unresolved D. Germline values: CDR1 MNHEY, CDR2 SVGAGI. The ends were cut back, 0 bases at V and 2 bases at J, with 9 bases in the middle. This CDR3 comprises 15 residues. CDR3 sequence reads: CASSYSLQVTDTQYF. CDR3 nucleotide sequence: TGTGCCAGCAGTTACTCCCTCCAGGTCACAGATACGCAGTATTTT.

A few counts support this clonotype. This chain links TRBV29-1 with TRBJ2-7; D may be TRBD2 (5 bases). Germline V gene sequence: CDR1 SQVTM, CDR2 ANQGSEA. V was shortened by 2 bases and J by 6 bases, with 8 bases between the two germline ends. There are 11 residues in the CDR3. Written as DNA, the CDR3 is TGCAGCGTTGAATACGGACTCGAGCAGTACGTC. Encoded protein: CSVEYGLEQYV.

The CDR3 region has the DNA TGCAGTGCTAACCTGGCGGCCCTCTCCTACGAGCAGTACTTC. Translation: CSANLAALSYEQYF. This sequence joins TRBV20-1 and TRBJ2-7; D is unresolved. This CDR3 has 14 residues. V was cut by 4 bases and J by 0 bases, with 13 bases left in between. Germline CDR1 and CDR2: DFQATT and SNEGSKA (reference sequence).

The chain combines TRBV6-5 with TRBJ2-1, with 10 bases fitting TRBD1. The germline V gene encodes CDR1 MNHEY and CDR2 SVGAGI. The CDR3 contains 18 residues. After removal of 8 bases from V and 6 bases from J, the junction contained 19 bases not matched to a gene. The CDR3 reads CASGQRSYDGTGVNEQFF. CDR3 nucleotides: TGTGCCAGCGGCCAACGAAGTTACGATGGGACAGGGGTCAATGAGCAGTTCTTC.

There are many counts of this clonotype. The CDR3 region has the DNA TGCAGCGTTGAAGCCCCGGGGTATAATGAAAAACTGTTTTTT. Translation gives CSVEAPGYNEKLFF. The V call is TRBV29-1, the J call TRBJ1-4, with D unclear. The CDR3 is made up of 14 amino acids. The germline V and J ends were trimmed by 1 base and 4 bases, with 10 bases remaining between them. The V gene's germline CDR1 is SQVTM and CDR2 ANQGSEA.

The genes are TRBV20-1 and TRBJ2-7; 7 nucleotides match TRBD1. The length of the CDR3 is 13 residues. Germline CDR1 and CDR2: DFQATT and SNEGSKA (reference sequence). V was pared by 6 bases and J by 0 bases, with 5 bases of the junction left unmatched. The CDR3 loop reads CSAVDRISYEQYF. CDR3 nucleotides: TGCAGTGCCGTGGACAGGATCTCCTACGAGCAGTACTTC.

The sample holds many counts of this clonotype. The chain uses TRBV12-3 or TRBV12-4 and TRBJ2-7, with 12 bases identical to TRBD2. The ends lost 5 bases at V and 3 bases at J; junction bases unmatched: 5. This CDR3 spans 15 amino acids. The CDR3 DNA reads as TGTGCCAGCAGTCCCCTAGCGGGAGGGCGCTACGAGCAGTACTTC. Residues: CASSPLAGGRYEQYF.

This clonotype has only a few counts. The V and J genes are TRBV12-3 or TRBV12-4 and TRBJ2-1; a possible D gene is TRBD2 (6 bases). This CDR3 is built from 17 residues. V dropped 4 bases and J dropped 6 bases, with 22 bases sitting between them. CDR3 nucleotides: TGTGCCAGCAGTTCCACTAGGACTACAACCCCCCTCAATGAGCAGTTCTTC. As protein: CASSSTRTTTPLNEQFF.

This clonotype was picked up a small number of times. The chain has TRBV29-1 and TRBJ2-1; 9 positions agree with TRBD2. In germline, CDR1 is SQVTM, CDR2 ANQGSEA. The V segment lost 0 bases and the J segment 6 bases; nucleotides outside the gene matches: 9. The CDR3 covers 16 residues. The CDR3 is CSVEDPGLAPSNEQFF. As DNA, the CDR3 is TGCAGCGTTGAAGATCCGGGACTAGCTCCCAGCAATGAGCAGTTCTTC.

This clonotype was detected a few times. The chain joins TRBV23-1 to TRBJ1-1; 7 bases are shared with TRBD1. TRBV23-1 carries the ORF label, with uncertain function. Trimming removed 0 bases from V and 2 bases from J; junction bases left unmatched: 6. The CDR3 is 16 residues long. The CDR3 sequence: CASSQSGQGVNTEAFF. CDR3 sequence (DNA): TGCGCCAGCAGTCAATCGGGTCAGGGGGTAAACACTGAAGCTTTCTTT.

This clonotype has just a few counts. The V call is TRBV5-4, the J call TRBJ1-1; D is possibly TRBD1 (5 bases). CDR1 and CDR2 from the germline V gene are SGHNT and YYREEE (reference sequence). V was trimmed by 0 bases and J by 1 base, leaving 13 bases between them. This CDR3 comprises 16 residues. DNA of the CDR3: TGTGCCAGCAGCTTGGCAGGGTTTCTAAAGAACACTGAAGCTTTCTTT. Residues: CASSLAGFLKNTEAFF.

This clonotype was seen only a few times. The CDR3 nucleotides read TGCGCCAGCAGCTCCCCGTCGGACTGGGAGGGGAGTAACCAAGAGACCCAGTACTTC. Protein: CASSSPSDWEGSNQETQYF. This chain uses TRBV5-1 with TRBJ2-5; 7 bases fit TRBD2. After removal of 3 bases from V and 0 bases from J, the junction contained 17 bases not matched to a gene. Germline V gene lookup returns CDR1 SGHRS and CDR2 YFSETQ. The CDR3 length is 19 residues.

This clonotype was seen more than once but under ten times. The rearrangement uses TRBV3-1 and TRBJ1-5, with 7 bases matching TRBD1. Germline V gives CDR1 LGHDT, CDR2 YNNKEL (reference sequence). Losses at the gene ends were 1 base for V and 2 bases for J; bases not matched to a gene: 5. The CDR3 spans 16 residues. The CDR3 loop reads CASSQVTGTGNQPQHF. In DNA form, the CDR3 reads TGTGCCAGCAGCCAAGTAACCGGGACAGGCAATCAGCCCCAGCATTTT.

This clonotype was seen only a few times. V is TRBV7-2 and J is TRBJ2-1; TRBD1 matches at 7 bases. The CDR3 length is 13 residues. Germline CDR1 is SGHTA and CDR2 is FQGNSA. V dropped 5 bases and J dropped 10; count of bases not matched to a gene: 8. The CDR3 nucleotides are TGTGCCAGCAGCATAGGGGGCTCTAGGGAGCAGTTCTTC. It specifies CASSIGGSREQFF.

The chain joins TRBV4-3 to TRBJ2-3; D may be TRBD1 or TRBD2 (5 bases each). CDR3 size: 15 residues. Germline V gene data show CDR1 as LGHNA and CDR2 as YSLEER. Trimming removed 3 bases from V and 2 bases from J, with 12 bases in between. The CDR3 sequence is CASSQTGTDTDTQYF. Here the CDR3 DNA reads TGCGCCAGCAGCCAGACCGGGACCGACACAGATACGCAGTATTTT.

Ten or more counts support this clonotype. This chain links TRBV9 with TRBJ1-4; 7 bases map to TRBD1. The length of the CDR3 is 17 residues. Germline V lookup: CDR1 SGDLS, CDR2 YYNGEE. The ends lost 5 bases at V and 0 bases at J; junction bases unmatched: 10. The CDR3 DNA reads TGTGCCAGCAGTCCGGGACAGTCCAGCGCAACTAATGAAAAACTGTTTTTT. As protein: CASSPGQSSATNEKLFF.

This clonotype was found a few times. This sequence joins TRBV5-4 and TRBJ2-3, with D perhaps TRBD2 (6 bases). Germline V lookup: CDR1 SGHNT, CDR2 YYREEE (reference sequence). The CDR3 loop spans 12 amino acids. Between the trimmed V and J ends, which lost 4 bases and 6 bases, there was a span of 9 bases. The CDR3 DNA reads as TGTGCCAGCAGCAGGGAGGTGGATACGCAGTATTTT. It yields the protein CASSREVDTQYF.

This clonotype was found a few times. V is TRBV12-3 or TRBV12-4 and J is TRBJ2-3; D is perhaps TRBD2 (5 bases). V was pared by 5 bases and J by 0 bases, with 12 bases between. The CDR3 spans 15 residues. CDR3 DNA sequence: TGTGCCAGCAGTAAGAGCGGATATAGCACAGATACGCAGTATTTT. Translation: CASSKSGYSTDTQYF.

This clonotype was observed a few times. The CDR3, as DNA: TGTGCCAGTAGGGCGGGAGACTACTCTGGGGCCAACGTCCTGACTTTC. Translated, it gives CASRAGDYSGANVLTF. V gene TRBV19 combines with J gene TRBJ2-6, with 7 bases aligning to TRBD2. Per the germline V gene, CDR1 is LNHDA and CDR2 is SQIVND (reference sequence). Trimming removed 6 bases from V and 0 bases from J; junction bases left unmatched: 5. The CDR3 runs 16 residues.

This clonotype appeared a few times. The chain couples TRBV9 to TRBJ2-7; 11 nucleotides align to TRBD2. The V and J ends lost 2 bases and 0 bases, in that order; junction bases with no gene match: 13. The CDR3 runs to 19 residues. CDR1 SGDLS and CDR2 YYNGEE come from the germline V gene. This chain's CDR3 is CASSVRPSLAGGSSYEQYV. For the CDR3, the DNA is TGTGCCAGCAGCGTCCGACCCTCCTTAGCGGGAGGGAGCTCCTACGAGCAGTACGTC.